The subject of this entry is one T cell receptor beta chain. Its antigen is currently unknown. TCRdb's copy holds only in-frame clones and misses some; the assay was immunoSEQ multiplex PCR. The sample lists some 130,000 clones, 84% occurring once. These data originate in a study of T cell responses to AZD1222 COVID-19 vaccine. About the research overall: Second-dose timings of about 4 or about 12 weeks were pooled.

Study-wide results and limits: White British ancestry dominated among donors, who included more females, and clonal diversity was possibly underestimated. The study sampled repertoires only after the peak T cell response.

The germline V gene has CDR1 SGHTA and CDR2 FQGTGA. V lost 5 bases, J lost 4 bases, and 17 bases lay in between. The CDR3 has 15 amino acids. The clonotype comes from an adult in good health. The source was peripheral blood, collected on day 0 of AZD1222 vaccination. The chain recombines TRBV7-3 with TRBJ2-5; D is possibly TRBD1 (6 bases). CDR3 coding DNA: TGTGCCAGCAGCATACTGGACAGAACCGGAGAGACCCAGTACTTC. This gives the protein CASSILDRTGETQYF.